These T cell receptor beta chains were read from a single sample in a study of T cell responses to AZD1222 COVID-19 vaccine. Sequenced by immunoSEQ multiplex PCR; TCRdb stores in-frame clones only, minus some. The sample carries 140,000 to 150,000 clones, approximately 92% recorded once. The source material was peripheral blood, sampled 28 days after the second AZD1222 dose. Source of these receptors: an adult who received the AZD1222 COVID-19 vaccine. Each CDR3 is given with its conserved first and last residue. D genes are given only for firm matches. Clone size, where shown, is once, few, many, or a class for clones that have expanded.

- | TRBJ2-7 | 12 | - | TRBV5-6 | CASSLSLYEQYF | TGTGCCAGCAGCTTGAGTCTGTACGAGCAGTACTTC
- | TRBJ1-1 | 17 | - | TRBV25-1 | CASNGGGAYTVNTEAFF | TGTGCCAGCAATGGGGGGGGCGCCTATACGGTGAACACTGAAGCTTTCTTT
- | TRBJ1-2 | 9 | - | TRBV20-1 | CSAPGGYTF | TGCAGTGCCCCCGGGGGCTACACCTTC
- | TRBJ1-3 | 14 | - | TRBV5-1 | CASSLGASGNTIYF | TGCGCCAGCAGCTTAGGGGCCTCTGGAAACACCATATATTTT
- | TRBJ2-5 | 12 | - | TRBV29-1 | CSVGQGQETQYF | TGCAGCGTTGGGCAGGGTCAAGAGACCCAGTACTTC
- | TRBJ1-2 | 11 | - | TRBV20-1 | CSATGTRGYTF | TGCAGTGCTACGGGGACGAGAGGCTACACCTTC
- | TRBJ1-4 | 15 | - | TRBV6-5 | CASGERHATNEKLFF | TGTGCCAGCGGGGAGAGGCATGCAACTAATGAAAAACTGTTTTTT
- | TRBJ1-2 | 13 | once | TRBV11-2 | CASSPSGAGGYTF | TGTGCCAGCAGCCCGAGCGGGGCGGGGGGCTACACCTTC
- | TRBJ1-4 | 15 | - | TRBV24-1 | CATSDSQGDGEKLFF | TGTGCCACCAGTGATTCGCAGGGAGATGGTGAAAAACTGTTTTTT
TRBD2 | TRBJ2-1 | 16 | once | TRBV5-1 | CASSPPGREGRNEQFF | TGCGCCAGCAGCCCCCCGGGGCGGGAGGGCCGGAATGAGCAGTTCTTC
TRBD1 | TRBJ2-3 | 15 | - | TRBV7-9 | CASSLGQGVTDTQYF | TGTGCCAGCAGCTTAGGACAGGGGGTCACAGATACGCAGTATTTT
TRBD2 | TRBJ2-2 | 15 | - | TRBV28 | CASSSAGEGTGELFF | TGTGCCAGCAGTTCTGCGGGGGAGGGAACCGGGGAGCTGTTTTTT
- | TRBJ2-7 | 12 | - | TRBV29-1 | CSAEGTNYEQYF | TGCAGCGCCGAGGGGACAAACTACGAGCAGTACTTC
TRBD1 | TRBJ1-1 | 13 | - | TRBV5-4 | CASSRDSLTEAFF | TGTGCCAGCAGCCGGGACAGCCTCACTGAAGCTTTCTTT
- | TRBJ1-1 | 15 | - | TRBV5-6 | CASSLAAGDWTEAFF | TGTGCCAGCAGCTTGGCCGCAGGGGATTGGACTGAAGCTTTCTTT
- | TRBJ2-1 | 13 | - | TRBV7-9 | CASGTLGFGGQFF | TGTGCCAGCGGGACGCTTGGCTTTGGGGGGCAGTTCTTC
- | TRBJ2-7 | 15 | - | TRBV28 | CASSLASTLTYEQYF | TGTGCCAGCAGTTTAGCTAGCACTCTGACCTACGAGCAGTACTTC
- | TRBJ1-1 | 15 | - | TRBV7-2 | CASSLVAAPNTEAFF | TGTGCCAGCAGCTTAGTAGCAGCCCCGAACACTGAAGCTTTCTTT
TRBD2 | TRBJ2-1 | 16 | - | TRBV6-4 | CASSPLAGANRNEQFF | TGTGCCAGCAGTCCTCTAGCGGGAGCTAACCGGAATGAGCAGTTCTTC
- | TRBJ2-7 | 17 | once | TRBV6-6 | CASSRTYTGSSSYEQYF | TGTGCCAGCAGTCGGACGTATACAGGATCCAGCTCCTACGAGCAGTACTTC
- | TRBJ1-4 | 15 | - | TRBV7-2 | CASSKEAGSGEKLFF | TGTGCCAGCAGCAAGGAGGCGGGTAGTGGGGAAAAACTGTTTTTT
- | TRBJ1-1 | 13 | - | TRBV7-9 | CASSLGSSREAFF | TGTGCCAGCAGCTTAGGTTCGTCTCGTGAAGCTTTCTTT
TRBD1 | TRBJ2-6 | 17 | - | TRBV5-1 | CASSLQGARTGANVLTF | TGCGCCAGCAGCTTACAGGGGGCGCGGACTGGGGCCAACGTCCTGACTTTC
- | TRBJ1-5 | 15 | - | TRBV4-2 | CASSQDFQENQPQHF | TGTGCCAGCAGCCAAGATTTCCAGGAGAATCAGCCCCAGCATTTT
- | TRBJ2-3 | 14 | - | TRBV28 | CASSAAGGADTQYF | TGTGCCAGCAGTGCAGCCGGAGGGGCAGATACGCAGTATTTT
TRBD2 | TRBJ2-7 | 19 | - | TRBV5-1 | CASSLDPPHRGSSQYEQYF | TGCGCCAGCAGCTTGGATCCACCCCACCGCGGGAGCAGCCAATACGAGCAGTACTTC
- | TRBJ1-3 | 16 | - | TRBV10-1 | CASSGGDAGSGNTIYF | TGCGCCAGCAGCGGAGGGGACGCCGGCTCTGGAAACACCATATATTTT